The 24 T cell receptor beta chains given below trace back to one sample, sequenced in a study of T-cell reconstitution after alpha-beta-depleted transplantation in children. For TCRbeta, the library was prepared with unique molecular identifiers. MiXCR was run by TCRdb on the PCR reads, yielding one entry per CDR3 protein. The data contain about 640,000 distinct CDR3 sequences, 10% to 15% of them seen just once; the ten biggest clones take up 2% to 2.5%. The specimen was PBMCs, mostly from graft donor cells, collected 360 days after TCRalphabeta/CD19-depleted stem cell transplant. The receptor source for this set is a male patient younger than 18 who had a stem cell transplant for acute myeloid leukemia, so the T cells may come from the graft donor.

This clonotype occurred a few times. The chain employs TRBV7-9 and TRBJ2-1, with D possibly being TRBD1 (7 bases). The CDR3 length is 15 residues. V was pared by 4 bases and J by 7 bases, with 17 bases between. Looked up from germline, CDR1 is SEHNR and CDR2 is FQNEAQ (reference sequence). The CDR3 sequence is CASSSVTGRTNEQFF. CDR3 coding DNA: TGTGCCAGCAGCTCCGTGACAGGGAGGACTAATGAGCAGTTCTTC.

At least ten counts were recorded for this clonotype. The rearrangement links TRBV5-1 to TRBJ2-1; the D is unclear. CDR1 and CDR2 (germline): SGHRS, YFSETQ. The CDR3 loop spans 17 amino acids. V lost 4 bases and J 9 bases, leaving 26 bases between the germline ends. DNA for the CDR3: TGCGCCAGCAGCCGACCTACTCTAGGATCCTTTAGTAGTGAGCAGTTCTTC. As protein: CASSRPTLGSFSSEQFF. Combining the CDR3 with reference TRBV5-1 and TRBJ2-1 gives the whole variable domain KAGVTQTPRYLIKTRGQQVTLSCSPISGHRSVSWYQQTPGQGLQFLFEYFSETQRNKGNFPGRFSGRQFSNSRSEMNVSTLELGDSALYLCASSRPTLGSFSSEQFFGPGTRLTVL.

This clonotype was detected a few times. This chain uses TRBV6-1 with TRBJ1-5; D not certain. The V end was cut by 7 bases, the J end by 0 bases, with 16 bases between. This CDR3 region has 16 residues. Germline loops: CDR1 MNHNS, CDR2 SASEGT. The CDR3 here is CASTLPSGISNQPQHF. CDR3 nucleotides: TGTGCCAGCACCCTCCCATCGGGCATTAGCAATCAGCCCCAGCATTTT.

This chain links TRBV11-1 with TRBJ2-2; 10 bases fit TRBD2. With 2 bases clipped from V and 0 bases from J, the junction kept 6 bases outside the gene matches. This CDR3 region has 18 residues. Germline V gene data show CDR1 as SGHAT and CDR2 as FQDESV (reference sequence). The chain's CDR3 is CASSLPGLAASNTGELFF. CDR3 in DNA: TGTGCCAGCAGCTTACCAGGACTAGCGGCCTCGAACACCGGGGAGCTGTTTTTT.

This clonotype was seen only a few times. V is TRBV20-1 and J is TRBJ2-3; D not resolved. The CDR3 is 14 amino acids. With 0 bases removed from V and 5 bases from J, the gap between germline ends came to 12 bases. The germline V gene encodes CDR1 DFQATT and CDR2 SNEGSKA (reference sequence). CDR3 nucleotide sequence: TGCAGTGCTAGAGATGGAGCCCAATTAGATACGCAGTATTTT. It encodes CSARDGAQLDTQYF.

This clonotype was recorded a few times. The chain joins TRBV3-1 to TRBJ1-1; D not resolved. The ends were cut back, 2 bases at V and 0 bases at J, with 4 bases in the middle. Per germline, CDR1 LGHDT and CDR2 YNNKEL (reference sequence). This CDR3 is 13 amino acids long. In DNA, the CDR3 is TGTGCCAGCAGCCAATCGGTGAACACTGAAGCTTTCTTT. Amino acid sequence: CASSQSVNTEAFF.

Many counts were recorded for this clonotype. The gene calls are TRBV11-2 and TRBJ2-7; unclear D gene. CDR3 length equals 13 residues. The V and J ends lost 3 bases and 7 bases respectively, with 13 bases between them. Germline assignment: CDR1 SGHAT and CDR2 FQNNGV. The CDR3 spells CASSLGPLREQYF. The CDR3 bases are TGTGCCAGCAGCTTGGGCCCCCTGAGAGAGCAGTACTTC. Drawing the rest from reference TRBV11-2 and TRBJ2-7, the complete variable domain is EAGVAQSPRYKIIEKRQSVAFWCNPISGHATLYWYQQILGQGPKLLIQFQNNGVVDDSQLPKDRFSAERLKGVDSTLKIQPAKLEDSAVYLCASSLGPLREQYFGPGTRLTVT.

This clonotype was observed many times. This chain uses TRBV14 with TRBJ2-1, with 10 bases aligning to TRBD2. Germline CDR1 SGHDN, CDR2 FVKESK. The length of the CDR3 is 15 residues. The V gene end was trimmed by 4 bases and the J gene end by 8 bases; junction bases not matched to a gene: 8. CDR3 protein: CASSLFWTSGDEQFF. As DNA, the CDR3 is TGTGCCAGCAGCCTGTTTTGGACTAGCGGAGATGAGCAGTTCTTC.

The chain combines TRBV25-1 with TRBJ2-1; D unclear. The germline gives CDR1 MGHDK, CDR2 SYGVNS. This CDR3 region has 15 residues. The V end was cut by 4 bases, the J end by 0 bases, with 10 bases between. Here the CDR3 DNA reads TGTGCCAGCAGTGGCAGACCAGCCTCCTACAATGAGCAGTTCTTC. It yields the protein CASSGRPASYNEQFF.

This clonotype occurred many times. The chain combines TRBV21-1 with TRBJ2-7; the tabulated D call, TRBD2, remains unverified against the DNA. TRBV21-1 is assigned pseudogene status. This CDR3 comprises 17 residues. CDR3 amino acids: CASSKVRGTSGPYEQYF. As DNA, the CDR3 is TGTGCCAGCAGCAAAGTTCGGGGAACTAGCGGCCCCTACGAGCAGTACTTC.

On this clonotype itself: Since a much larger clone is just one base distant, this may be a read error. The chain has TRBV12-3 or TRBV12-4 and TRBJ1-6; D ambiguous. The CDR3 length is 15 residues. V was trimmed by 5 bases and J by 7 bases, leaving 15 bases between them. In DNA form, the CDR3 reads TGTGCCAGCAGTAAACAGTGGGCTGCAAATTCACCCCTCCACTTT. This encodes CASSKQWAANSPLHF.

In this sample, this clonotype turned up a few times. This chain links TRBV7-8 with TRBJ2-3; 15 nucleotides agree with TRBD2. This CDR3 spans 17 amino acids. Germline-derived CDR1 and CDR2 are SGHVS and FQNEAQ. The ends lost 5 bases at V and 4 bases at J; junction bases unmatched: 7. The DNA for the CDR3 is TGTGCCAGCAGCCCCCCCGGACTAGCGGGAGGGTCAGATACGCAGTATTTT. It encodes CASSPPGLAGGSDTQYF.

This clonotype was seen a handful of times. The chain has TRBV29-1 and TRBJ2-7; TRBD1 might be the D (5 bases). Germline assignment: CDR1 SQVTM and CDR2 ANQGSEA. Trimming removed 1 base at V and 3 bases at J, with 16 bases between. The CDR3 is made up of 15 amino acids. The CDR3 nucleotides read TGCAGCGTTGAAGCCCGACAGTCCTCAAGCTACGAGCAGTACTTC. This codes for CSVEARQSSSYEQYF.

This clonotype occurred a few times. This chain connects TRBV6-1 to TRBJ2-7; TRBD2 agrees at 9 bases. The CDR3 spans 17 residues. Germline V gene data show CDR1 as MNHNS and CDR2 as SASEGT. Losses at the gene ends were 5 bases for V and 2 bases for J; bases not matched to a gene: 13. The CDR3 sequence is CASSRGRLAGVAYEQYF. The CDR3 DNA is TGTGCCAGCAGTAGGGGGAGATTAGCGGGAGTCGCCTACGAGCAGTACTTC.

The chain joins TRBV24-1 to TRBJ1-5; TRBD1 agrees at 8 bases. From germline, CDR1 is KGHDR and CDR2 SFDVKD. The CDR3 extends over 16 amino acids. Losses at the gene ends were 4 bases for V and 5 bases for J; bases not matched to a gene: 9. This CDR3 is CATSDRRTGPHQPQHF. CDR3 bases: TGTGCCACCAGTGACCGGAGGACAGGGCCTCATCAGCCCCAGCATTTT.

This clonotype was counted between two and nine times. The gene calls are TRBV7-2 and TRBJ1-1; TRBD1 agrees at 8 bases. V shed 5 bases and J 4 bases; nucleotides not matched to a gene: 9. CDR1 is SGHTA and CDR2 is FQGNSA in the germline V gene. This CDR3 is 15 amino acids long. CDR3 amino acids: CASSPVLGQGTEAFF. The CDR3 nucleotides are TGTGCCAGCAGCCCGGTCTTAGGACAGGGCACTGAAGCTTTCTTT.

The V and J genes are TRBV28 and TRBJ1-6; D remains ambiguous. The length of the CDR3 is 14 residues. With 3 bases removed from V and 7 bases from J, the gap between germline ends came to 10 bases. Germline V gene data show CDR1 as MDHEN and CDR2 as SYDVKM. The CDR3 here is CASSFIRVNSPLHF. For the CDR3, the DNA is TGTGCCAGCAGTTTTATCAGAGTAAATTCACCCCTCCACTTT. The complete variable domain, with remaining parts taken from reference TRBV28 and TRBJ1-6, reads DVKVTQSSRYLVKRTGEKVFLECVQDMDHENMFWYRQDPGLGLRLIYFSYDVKMKEKGDIPEGYSVSREKKERFSLILESASTNQTSMYLCASSFIRVNSPLHFGNGTRLTVT.

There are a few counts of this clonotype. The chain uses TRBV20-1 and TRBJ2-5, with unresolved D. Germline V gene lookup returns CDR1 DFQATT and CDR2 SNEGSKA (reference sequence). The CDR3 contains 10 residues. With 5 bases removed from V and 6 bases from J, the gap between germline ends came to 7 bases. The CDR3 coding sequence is TGCAGTGCTGCGTTCCAGACCCAGTACTTC. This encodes CSAAFQTQYF.

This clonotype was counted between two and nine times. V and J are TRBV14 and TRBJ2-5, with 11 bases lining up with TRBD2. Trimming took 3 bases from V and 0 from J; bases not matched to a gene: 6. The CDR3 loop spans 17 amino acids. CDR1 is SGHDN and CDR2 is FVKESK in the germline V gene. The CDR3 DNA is TGTGCCAGCAGCCAGGGACTAGCGGAGAGGTACCAAGAGACCCAGTACTTC. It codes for CASSQGLAERYQETQYF.

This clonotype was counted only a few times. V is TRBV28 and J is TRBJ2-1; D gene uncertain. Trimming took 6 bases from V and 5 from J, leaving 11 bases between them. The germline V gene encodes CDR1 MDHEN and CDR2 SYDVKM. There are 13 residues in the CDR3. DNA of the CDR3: TGTGCCAGCAGCCTCCCTTTTGACAATGAGCAGTTCTTC. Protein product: CASSLPFDNEQFF.

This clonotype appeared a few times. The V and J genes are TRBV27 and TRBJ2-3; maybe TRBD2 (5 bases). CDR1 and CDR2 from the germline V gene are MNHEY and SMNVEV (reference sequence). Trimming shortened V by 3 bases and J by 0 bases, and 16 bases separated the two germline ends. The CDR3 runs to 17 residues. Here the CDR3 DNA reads TGTGCCAGCAGTTTTGGCCCCTATGACTACAGCACAGATACGCAGTATTTT. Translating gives CASSFGPYDYSTDTQYF.

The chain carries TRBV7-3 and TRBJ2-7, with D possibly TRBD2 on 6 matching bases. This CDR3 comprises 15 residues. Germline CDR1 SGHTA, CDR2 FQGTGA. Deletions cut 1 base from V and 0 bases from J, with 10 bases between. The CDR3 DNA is TGTGCCAGCAGCTTAAGAGCGGGCCCCTCCTACGAGCAGTACTTC. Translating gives CASSLRAGPSYEQYF.

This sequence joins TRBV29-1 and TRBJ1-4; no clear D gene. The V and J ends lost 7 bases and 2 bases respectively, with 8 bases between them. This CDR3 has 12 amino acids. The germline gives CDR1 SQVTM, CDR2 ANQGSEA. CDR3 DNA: TGCAGCGCCAGCTCGACTAATGAAAAACTGTTTTTT. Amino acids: CSASSTNEKLFF.

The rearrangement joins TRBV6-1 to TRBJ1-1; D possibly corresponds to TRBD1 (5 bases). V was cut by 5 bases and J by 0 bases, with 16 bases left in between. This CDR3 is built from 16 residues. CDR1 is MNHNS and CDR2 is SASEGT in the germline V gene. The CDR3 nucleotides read TGTGCCAGCAGTCGGGACCCCGGAGGGGTGAACACTGAAGCTTTCTTT. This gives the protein CASSRDPGGVNTEAFF.